A single T cell receptor beta chain is shown here with its context. Germline V gene sequence: CDR1 LNHDA, CDR2 SQIVND (reference sequence). Trimming took off 5 bases at V and 7 bases at J, with 14 bases between the two ends. CDR3 length: 13 amino acids. This record comes from a study of blood T cell repertoires in COVID-19. As processed by the authors: Nucleated cell counts were estimated from reference gene primer amplification. Here immunoSEQ multiplex PCR was the method, and the copy in TCRdb shows in-frame clones only, minus some. That table is the source of V, J and clone size, and D and trimming were worked out from the DNA. The sample has roughly 190,000 clones; around nine tenths are singletons.

Sequencing used peripheral blood. The receptor was derived from a man between 18 and 35 years old with active or convalescent COVID-19. V usage is TRBV19 and J usage is TRBJ1-2; no firm D call. The CDR3 region is CASSVWSAGGYTF. For the CDR3, the DNA is TGTGCCAGTAGTGTGTGGTCCGCCGGTGGCTACACCTTC.